The 20 T cell receptor beta chains given below trace back to one sample, sequenced in a study of T cells in Graves' hyperthyroidism and ophthalmopathy. TCR beta CDR3 sequences were amplified from RNA transcripts. HTBI primers drove first-round RT-PCR of the TCR CDR3. TCRdb re-called the multiplex PCR reads through MiXCR, storing one row per CDR3 protein. The table has around 600,000 distinct CDR3 sequences, 15% to 17% seen once. Sequencing was carried out using blood. The source of these receptors is a woman in her twenties or thirties with Graves' hyperthyroidism.

In this sample, this clonotype turned up a few times. Here the CDR3 reads CAWTGGRISGANVLTF. The CDR3 DNA sequence: TGTGCCTGGACCGGGGGCCGCATATCTGGGGCCAACGTCCTGACTTTC. V is TRBV30 and J is TRBJ2-6; D is tentatively TRBD1 or TRBD2 (6 bases each). The germline V and J ends were trimmed by 4 bases and 1 base, with 14 bases remaining between them. Germline values: CDR1 GTSNPN, CDR2 SVGIG (reference sequence). The CDR3 is made up of 16 amino acids.

The J gene is TRBJ2-3, the V gene TRBV20-1; D is ambiguous. Trimming removed 3 bases from V and 4 bases from J, with 5 bases in between. Germline V gene data show CDR1 as DFQATT and CDR2 as SNEGSKA (reference sequence). The CDR3 covers 11 residues. The CDR3 region has the DNA TGCAGTGCTAGCCTCGCAGATACGCAGTATTTT. Translated, it gives CSASLADTQYF.

This clonotype occurred a few times. The chain couples TRBV18 to TRBJ2-1, with 7 bases aligning to TRBD2. This CDR3 region has 15 residues. Germline V gene data show CDR1 as KGHSH and CDR2 as LQKENI. With 6 bases clipped from V and 0 bases from J, the junction kept 5 bases outside the gene matches. CDR3 nucleotide sequence: TGTGCCAGCTCCCGGGAGGTAAGCTCCTACAATGAGCAGTTCTTC. Translation: CASSREVSSYNEQFF.

Many counts were recorded for this clonotype. This sequence joins TRBV5-1 and TRBJ2-1; 9 bases match TRBD2. In germline, CDR1 is SGHRS, CDR2 YFSETQ. The CDR3 covers 15 residues. Losses at the gene ends were 4 bases for V and 5 bases for J; bases not matched to a gene: 7. In DNA, the CDR3 is TGCGCCAGCAGCGAAGGACTAGCGCTCAACAATGAGCAGTTCTTC. This codes for CASSEGLALNNEQFF.

In this sample, this clonotype turned up once. The genes are TRBV10-2 and TRBJ2-1; TRBD2 might be the D (6 bases). V dropped 0 bases and J dropped 0 bases, with 12 bases sitting between them. Per germline, CDR1 WSHSY and CDR2 SAAADI. CDR3 length equals 17 residues. CDR3 residues: CASSESSGFSSYNEQFF. CDR3 DNA: TGCGCCAGCAGTGAGTCTAGCGGATTTAGCTCCTACAATGAGCAGTTCTTC.

In this sample, this clonotype turned up a few times. Here the CDR3 DNA reads TGTGCCAGCAGCTTAACCCGACTAGCGGGAAAACAGTTCTTC. It encodes CASSLTRLAGKQFF. The rearrangement links TRBV11-2 to TRBJ2-1, with 11 nucleotides matching TRBD2. CDR3 size: 14 residues. Losses at the gene ends were 2 bases for V and 13 bases for J; bases not matched to a gene: 7. Per germline, CDR1 SGHAT and CDR2 FQNNGV.

This clonotype was counted a few times. The chain is built from TRBV10-2 and TRBJ2-1; TRBD2 might be the D (6 bases). The V end was cut by 5 bases, the J end by 6 bases, with 11 bases between. The CDR3 covers 13 residues. Germline loops: CDR1 WSHSY, CDR2 SAAADI. The CDR3 DNA is TGCGCCAGCAGTACGGGACTGGCCAATGAGCAGTTCTTC. This gives the protein CASSTGLANEQFF.

This clonotype was recorded many times. The J gene is TRBJ2-1, the V gene TRBV6-1; 14 bases agree with TRBD2. V trimming: 7 bases; J trimming: 10 bases; junction bases outside the gene matches: 12. The CDR3 extends over 16 amino acids. Germline V gene data show CDR1 as MNHNS and CDR2 as SASEGT. The CDR3 region has the DNA TGTGCCAGCAAGAACAGACTAGCGGGAGGGTTAGGGGAGCAGTTCTTC. This encodes CASKNRLAGGLGEQFF.

This clonotype was seen repeatedly, ten times or more. V and J are TRBV7-2 and TRBJ1-1; D remains ambiguous. CDR3 length: 13 amino acids. Germline V CDR1 and CDR2: SGHTA, FQGNSA. Trimming removed 5 bases at V and 1 base at J, with 8 bases between. CDR3 region: CASSTTRNTEAFF. DNA for the CDR3: TGTGCCAGCAGCACCACACGGAACACTGAAGCTTTCTTT.

The CDR3 DNA is TGTGCCAGCAGCTTAGAAGGAGCCAACGTCCTGACTTTC. Amino acids: CASSLEGANVLTF. The chain joins TRBV7-9 to TRBJ2-6; the D is unclear. Germline V CDR1 and CDR2: SEHNR, FQNEAQ (reference sequence). CDR3 length: 13 residues. V was shortened by 1 base and J by 7 bases, with 5 bases between the two germline ends.

The V gene is TRBV20-1, the J gene TRBJ2-2; TRBD1 agrees at 10 bases. The V and J ends lost 0 bases and 6 bases, in that order; junction bases with no gene match: 7. The CDR3 contains 16 residues. From germline, CDR1 is DFQATT and CDR2 SNEGSKA (reference sequence). The DNA of the CDR3 is TGCAGTGCTAGAGATGGGCGACAGGGGGCTTCCGGGGAGCTGTTTTTT. Its protein product is CSARDGRQGASGELFF.

The chain carries TRBV19 and TRBJ2-1; 7 bases are shared with TRBD2. The CDR3 runs to 16 residues. Losses at the gene ends were 6 bases for V and 0 bases for J; bases not matched to a gene: 8. CDR1 and CDR2 from the germline V gene are LNHDA and SQIVND (reference sequence). The CDR3 DNA is TGTGCCAGTAGGCCTGGGGGAGGGAGCTCCTACAATGAGCAGTTCTTC. Translation gives CASRPGGGSSYNEQFF. The variable domain in full, completed from reference TRBV19 and TRBJ2-1, reads DGGITQSPKYLFRKEGQNVTLSCEQNLNHDAMYWYRQDPGQGLRLIYYSQIVNDFQKGDIAEGYSVSREKKESFPLTVTSAQKNPTAFYLCASRPGGGSSYNEQFFGPGTRLTVL.

This clonotype showed up many times. The rearrangement uses TRBV7-2 and TRBJ1-1, with unresolved D. The length of the CDR3 is 17 residues. V gave up 5 bases and J gave up 3 bases, with 22 bases separating them. Germline values: CDR1 SGHTA, CDR2 FQGNSA. DNA for the CDR3: TGTGCCAGCAGCGAGGGCTTGACGCGGTTGTCGCACACTGAAGCTTTCTTT. Protein product: CASSEGLTRLSHTEAFF.

This clonotype was detected ten times or more. The J gene is TRBJ2-7, the V gene TRBV3-1, with TRBD2 matching 11 bases. This CDR3 is 15 amino acids long. Unmatched junction bases numbered 1, after V lost 0 bases and J lost 3 bases. Germline loops: CDR1 LGHDT, CDR2 YNNKEL (reference sequence). CDR3 protein: CASSQETSGNYEQYF. CDR3 nucleotides: TGTGCCAGCAGCCAAGAGACTAGCGGGAACTACGAGCAGTACTTC.

This clonotype occurred a few times. This chain joins TRBV10-3 and TRBJ2-1; D is undetermined. V lost 4 bases and J lost 5, with 6 bases in between. The germline V gene has CDR1 ENHRY and CDR2 SYGVKD. This CDR3 comprises 12 residues. CDR3 loop: CAISVRDNEQFF. The CDR3 DNA reads as TGTGCCATCAGTGTACGGGACAATGAGCAGTTCTTC.

The sample holds many counts of this clonotype. V usage is TRBV6-2 or TRBV6-3 and J usage is TRBJ2-7; 9 nucleotides align to TRBD2. The junction had 7 bases not matched to a gene; V was cut back by 7 bases and J by 3 bases. Germline assignment: CDR1 MNHEY and CDR2 SVGEGT. The CDR3 loop spans 14 amino acids. The CDR3 region has the DNA TGTGCCAGCATGGAAGCGGGAGGCCTCTACGAGCAGTACTTC. This encodes CASMEAGGLYEQYF.

V usage is TRBV6-5 and J usage is TRBJ1-4; D gene ambiguous. CDR3 length: 13 amino acids. Germline V gives CDR1 MNHEY, CDR2 SVGAGI. Trimming shortened V by 4 bases and J by 5 bases, and 8 bases separated the two germline ends. CDR3 nucleotide sequence: TGTGCCAGCAGTTTCTCGGGAAATGAAAAACTGTTTTTT. It specifies CASSFSGNEKLFF.

This clonotype was picked up many times. The V call is TRBV7-9, the J call TRBJ2-1; a possible D gene is TRBD2 (7 bases). CDR1 is SEHNR, CDR2 FQNEAQ, per germline (reference sequence). CDR3 length equals 16 residues. Trimming left V 5 bases short and J 2 bases short, with 16 bases between. The CDR3 sequence is CASSLGGGRPYNEQFF. In nucleotides, the CDR3 is TGTGCCAGCAGCCTAGGGGGAGGGAGGCCCTACAATGAGCAGTTCTTC.

This clonotype was found a few times. V is TRBV28 and J is TRBJ1-5; 9 nucleotides line up with TRBD1. CDR1 MDHEN and CDR2 SYDVKM come from the germline V gene. V lost 2 bases, J lost 2 bases, and 16 bases stayed unmatched. The CDR3 contains 20 residues. The CDR3 reads CASSLEIRTGAIGGNQPQHF. In DNA, the CDR3 is TGTGCCAGCAGTTTAGAAATTCGGACAGGGGCGATCGGGGGCAATCAGCCCCAGCATTTT. The whole variable domain, remainder taken from reference TRBV28 and TRBJ1-5, is DVKVTQSSRYLVKRTGEKVFLECVQDMDHENMFWYRQDPGLGLRLIYFSYDVKMKEKGDIPEGYSVSREKKERFSLILESASTNQTSMYLCASSLEIRTGAIGGNQPQHFGDGTRLSIL.

The chain is built from TRBV6-2 or TRBV6-3 and TRBJ2-1; 7 nucleotides match TRBD2. Per the germline V gene, CDR1 is MNHEY and CDR2 is SVGEGT. V was clipped by 5 bases and J by 5 bases; unmatched bases: 9. CDR3 length: 15 residues. The CDR3 DNA reads as TGTGCCAGCAGTCACGGGACCGGGACTAACAATGAGCAGTTCTTC. It translates to CASSHGTGTNNEQFF.